Sequencing of this T cell receptor beta chain was carried out in a study of blood T cell repertoires in COVID-19. About the research overall: COVID-19 samples from acute and convalescent phases originated in the United States, Italy and Spain. Sample material is recorded as cDNA or gDNA derived from T cells, B-cell-depleted T cells, or PBMCs.

Original handling: For nucleated cells, counts were estimated from reference gene primer amplification. TCRdb's table, derived via immunoSEQ multiplex PCR, lists solely in-frame clones and lacks some. The DNA was the basis for D and trimming; V, J and clone size are from that table. The data contain about 13,000 clones, 85% to 90% of them singletons. This CDR3 is built from 12 residues. V lost 1 base and J lost 12, with 10 bases in between. Germline V CDR1 and CDR2: LGHDT, YNNKEL (reference sequence). The sample consisted of peripheral blood. The TCR was taken from a human donor with active COVID-19. The donor label of this sample is uncertain. The J gene is TRBJ1-5, the V gene TRBV3-1 (or the pseudogene TRBV3-2); D perhaps matches TRBD1 (5 bases). The CDR3 DNA is TGTGCCAGCAGCCAAGGGGACTTGAACCAGCATTTT. Encoded protein: CASSQGDLNQHF.